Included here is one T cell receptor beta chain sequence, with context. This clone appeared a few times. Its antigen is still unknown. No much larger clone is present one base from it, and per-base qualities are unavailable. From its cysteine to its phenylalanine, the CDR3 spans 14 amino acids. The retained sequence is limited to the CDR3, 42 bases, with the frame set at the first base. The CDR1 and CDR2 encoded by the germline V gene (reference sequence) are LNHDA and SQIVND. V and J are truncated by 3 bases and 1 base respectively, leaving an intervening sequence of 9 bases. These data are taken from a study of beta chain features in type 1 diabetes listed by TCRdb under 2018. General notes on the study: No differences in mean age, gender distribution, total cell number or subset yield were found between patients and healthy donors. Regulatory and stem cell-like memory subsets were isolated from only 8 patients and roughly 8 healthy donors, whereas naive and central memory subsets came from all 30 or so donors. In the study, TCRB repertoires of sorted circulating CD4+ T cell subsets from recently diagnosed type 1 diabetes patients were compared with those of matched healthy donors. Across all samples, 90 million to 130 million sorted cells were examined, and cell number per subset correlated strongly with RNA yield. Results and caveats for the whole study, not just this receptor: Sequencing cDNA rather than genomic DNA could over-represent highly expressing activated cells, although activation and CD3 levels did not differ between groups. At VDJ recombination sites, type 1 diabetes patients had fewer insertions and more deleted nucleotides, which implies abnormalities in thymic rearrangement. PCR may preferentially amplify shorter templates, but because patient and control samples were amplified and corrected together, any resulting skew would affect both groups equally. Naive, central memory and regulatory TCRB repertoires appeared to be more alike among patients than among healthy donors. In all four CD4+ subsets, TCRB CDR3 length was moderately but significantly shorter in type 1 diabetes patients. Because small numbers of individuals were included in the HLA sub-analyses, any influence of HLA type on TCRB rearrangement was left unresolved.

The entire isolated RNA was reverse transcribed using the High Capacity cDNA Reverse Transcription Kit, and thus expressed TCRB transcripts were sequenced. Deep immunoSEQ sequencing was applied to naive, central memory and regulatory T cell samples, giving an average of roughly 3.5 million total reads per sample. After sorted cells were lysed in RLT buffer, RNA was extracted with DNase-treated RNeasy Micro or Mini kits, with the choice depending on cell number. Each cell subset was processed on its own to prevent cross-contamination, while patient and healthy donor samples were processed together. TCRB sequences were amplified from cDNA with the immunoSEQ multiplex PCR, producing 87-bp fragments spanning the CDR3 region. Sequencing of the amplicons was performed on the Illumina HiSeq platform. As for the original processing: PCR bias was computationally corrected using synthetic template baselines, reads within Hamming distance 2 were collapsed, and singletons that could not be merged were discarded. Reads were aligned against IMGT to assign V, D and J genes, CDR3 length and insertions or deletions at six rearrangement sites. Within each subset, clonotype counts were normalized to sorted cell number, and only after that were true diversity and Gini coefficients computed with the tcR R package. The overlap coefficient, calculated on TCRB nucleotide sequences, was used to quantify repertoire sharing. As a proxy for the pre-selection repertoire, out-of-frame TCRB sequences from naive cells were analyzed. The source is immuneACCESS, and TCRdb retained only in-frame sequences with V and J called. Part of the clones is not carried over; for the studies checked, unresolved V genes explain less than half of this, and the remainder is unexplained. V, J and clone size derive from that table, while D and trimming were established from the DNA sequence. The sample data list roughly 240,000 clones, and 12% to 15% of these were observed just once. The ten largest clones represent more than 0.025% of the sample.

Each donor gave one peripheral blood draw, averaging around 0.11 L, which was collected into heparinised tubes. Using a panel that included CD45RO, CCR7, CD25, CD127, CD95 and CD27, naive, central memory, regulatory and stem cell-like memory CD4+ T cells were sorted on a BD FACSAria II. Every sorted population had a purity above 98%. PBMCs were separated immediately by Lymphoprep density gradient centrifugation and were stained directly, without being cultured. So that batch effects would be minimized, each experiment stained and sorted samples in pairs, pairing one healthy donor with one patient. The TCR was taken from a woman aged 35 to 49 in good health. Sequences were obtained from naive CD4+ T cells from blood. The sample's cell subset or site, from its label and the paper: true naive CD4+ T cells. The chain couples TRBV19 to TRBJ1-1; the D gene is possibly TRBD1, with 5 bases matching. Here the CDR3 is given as CASSMVGGNTEAFF. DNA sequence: TGTGCCAGTAGTATGGTGGGGGGGAACACTGAAGCTTTCTTT.